These 32 T cell receptor beta chains were all obtained from the same sample, sequenced in a study of T cell responses to AZD1222 COVID-19 vaccine. TCRdb's copy holds only in-frame clones and misses some; the assay was immunoSEQ multiplex PCR. The data contain just under 90,000 clones, 89% of them singletons. The sample here was peripheral blood, taken 28 days after the second AZD1222 dose. The receptors were gathered from an adult who received the AZD1222 COVID-19 vaccine.

The table lists this clone with a count of one. The V call is TRBV2, the J call TRBJ1-5; 8 bases are a match to TRBD1. Germline trimming cut 8 bases from V and 8 bases from J; bases unmatched to any gene: 11. Germline V CDR1 and CDR2: SNHLY, FYNNEI. This CDR3 is 14 amino acids long. The CDR3 nucleotides are TGTGCCAGCGGGGGGGCAGGGGGCTTAGAGCCCCAGCATTTT. This translates into CASGGAGGLEPQHF.

The J gene is TRBJ1-4, the V gene TRBV6-5; D is possibly TRBD1 (6 bases). The CDR3 is 14 amino acids. Germline values: CDR1 MNHEY, CDR2 SVGAGI. V lost 2 bases and J lost 7, with 11 bases in between. As DNA, the CDR3 is TGTGCCAGCAGTTACGGCAGGGGTCTTGAAAAACTGTTTTTT. Translating gives CASSYGRGLEKLFF.

CDR3 loop: CASSPRTPNTEAFF. The CDR3 nucleotides read TGTGCCAGCTCACCAAGGACACCCAACACTGAAGCTTTCTTT. The V gene is TRBV18, the J gene TRBJ1-1, with a possible D match to TRBD1 (5 bases). This CDR3 spans 14 amino acids. Germline V CDR1 and CDR2: KGHSH, LQKENI. V lost 2 bases and J 2 bases, leaving 9 bases between the germline ends.

V gene TRBV18 combines with J gene TRBJ1-1; D gene unclear. CDR1 and CDR2 (germline): KGHSH, LQKENI. Deletions cut 4 bases from V and 4 bases from J, with 10 bases between. The length of the CDR3 is 13 residues. CDR3 amino acids: CASSRPEGTEAFF. As DNA, the CDR3 is TGTGCCAGCTCACGCCCCGAGGGCACTGAAGCTTTCTTT.

The rearrangement uses TRBV9 and TRBJ1-1, with 7 bases identical to TRBD1. The CDR3 loop spans 14 amino acids. J lost 1 base, V lost 3 bases, and 3 bases had no gene match. CDR1 and CDR2 from the germline V gene are SGDLS and YYNGEE. The CDR3 here is CASSADRANTEAFF. The CDR3 DNA sequence: TGTGCCAGCAGCGCCGACAGGGCGAACACTGAAGCTTTCTTT.

V and J are TRBV15 and TRBJ1-5; no firm D call. From germline, CDR1 is LNHNV and CDR2 YYDKDF (reference sequence). The CDR3 has 15 amino acids. V shed 1 base and J shed 3 bases, with 10 bases lying between them. For the CDR3, the DNA is TGTGCCACCAGCAGAGGGGCCCAATCCAATCAGCCCCAGCATTTT. Translation gives CATSRGAQSNQPQHF.

The chain links TRBV7-3 to TRBJ2-3; D not resolved. This CDR3 has 15 amino acids. Deletions cut 0 bases from V and 1 base from J, with 8 bases between. Germline values: CDR1 SGHTA, CDR2 FQGTGA. CDR3 DNA: TGTGCCAGCAGCTTAACGTCCAGCGGCACAGATACGCAGTATTTT. Encoded protein: CASSLTSSGTDTQYF.

The rearrangement uses TRBV5-4 and TRBJ1-2; D is undetermined. V lost 0 bases and J 4 bases, leaving 7 bases between the germline ends. The CDR3 runs 13 residues. From germline, CDR1 is SGHNT and CDR2 YYREEE (reference sequence). Here the CDR3 DNA reads TGTGCCAGCAGCTTGGAACGAGTCTATGGCTACACCTTC. It translates to CASSLERVYGYTF.

The chain employs TRBV7-9 and TRBJ1-4, with 8 bases identical to TRBD1. Germline-derived CDR1 and CDR2 are SEHNR and FQNEAQ (reference sequence). After removal of 2 bases from V and 5 bases from J, the junction contained 1 base not matched to a gene. CDR3 length: 14 residues. CDR3 nucleotide sequence: TGTGCCAGCAGCTTAAGACAGGGGAATGAAAAACTGTTTTTT. Translation gives CASSLRQGNEKLFF.

V and J are TRBV9 and TRBJ1-3; no reliable D call. The CDR3 totals 14 residues. Germline V gives CDR1 SGDLS, CDR2 YYNGEE. Trimming pared 0 bases from V and 2 bases from J, leaving 6 bases between. In DNA, the CDR3 is TGTGCCAGCAGCGTAGCTCATACTGGAAACACCATATATTTT. Its translation is CASSVAHTGNTIYF.

This chain connects TRBV7-9 to TRBJ2-3; a weak D match, TRBD2 (5 bases). CDR1 is SEHNR, CDR2 FQNEAQ, per germline (reference sequence). The CDR3 loop spans 13 amino acids. V lost 4 bases, J lost 2 bases, and 7 bases lay in between. The CDR3 protein is CASSSGVTDTQYF. CDR3 DNA sequence: TGTGCCAGCAGCTCCGGGGTCACAGATACGCAGTATTTT.

The chain joins TRBV5-1 to TRBJ2-2, with D perhaps assigned TRBD1 or TRBD2 (5 bases each). In germline, CDR1 is SGHRS, CDR2 YFSETQ. The CDR3 runs to 14 residues. The V gene lost 6 bases and the J gene lost 2 bases, with 11 bases spanning the gap. The CDR3 is CASTGDGNTGELFF. DNA for the CDR3: TGCGCCAGCACCGGGGACGGAAACACCGGGGAGCTGTTTTTT.

The rearrangement links TRBV3-1 (or the pseudogene TRBV3-2) to TRBJ1-1; D is undetermined. Germline-derived CDR1 and CDR2 are LGHDT and YNNKEL (reference sequence). The V end lost 1 base, the J end lost 4 bases, and 4 bases lay between the germline ends. CDR3 length equals 12 residues. The CDR3 is CASSQVSTEAFF. For the CDR3, the DNA is TGTGCCAGCAGCCAAGTTTCCACTGAAGCTTTCTTT.

V gene TRBV23-1 combines with J gene TRBJ2-1; 14 bases are shared with TRBD2. TRBV23-1 is an ORF, with its function uncertain. Losses at the gene ends were 0 bases for V and 16 bases for J; bases not matched to a gene: 8. CDR3 length: 15 residues. The CDR3 sequence: CASSQSPTSGGALFF. The DNA of the CDR3 is TGCGCCAGCAGTCAATCCCCGACTAGCGGGGGGGCCTTATTCTTC.

This chain links TRBV5-6 with TRBJ2-7; D ambiguous. V lost 1 base to trimming and J lost 2 bases, with 10 bases between them. The length of the CDR3 is 14 residues. CDR1 and CDR2 (germline): SGHDT, YYEEEE. The CDR3, as DNA: TGTGCCAGCAGCTTGATCCTCAAACCCTACGAGCAGTACTTC. Its translation is CASSLILKPYEQYF.

The chain is built from TRBV5-6 and TRBJ1-5; no definite D call. The CDR3 runs 15 residues. V lost 5 bases and J lost 6, with 18 bases in between. CDR1 is SGHDT and CDR2 is YYEEEE in the germline V gene. The DNA of the CDR3 is TGTGCCAGCAGGAGGTGGCAGGAAAGAACTCAGCCCCAGCATTTT. Translation: CASRRWQERTQPQHF.

The chain couples TRBV19 to TRBJ1-6; D is perhaps TRBD1 (5 bases). The V gene lost 4 bases and the J gene lost 8 bases, with 12 bases spanning the gap. The CDR3 totals 14 residues. From germline, CDR1 is LNHDA and CDR2 SQIVND (reference sequence). CDR3 bases: TGTGCCAGTAGTACCCGGGACGCTTATTCACCCCTCCACTTT. As protein: CASSTRDAYSPLHF.

The chain combines TRBV2 with TRBJ2-2; 10 nucleotides align to TRBD1. V trimming: 6 bases; J trimming: 4 bases; junction bases outside the gene matches: 5. This CDR3 comprises 15 residues. Per the germline V gene, CDR1 is SNHLY and CDR2 is FYNNEI. CDR3 sequence (DNA): TGTGCCAGCAGCGGGACAGGGGAGGGCACCGGGGAGCTGTTTTTT. It translates to CASSGTGEGTGELFF.

This rearrangement joins TRBV19 to TRBJ2-1, with a tentative D call TRBD2 (6 bases). The CDR3 sequence is 15 residues long. Germline V gene sequence: CDR1 LNHDA, CDR2 SQIVND (reference sequence). V shed 3 bases and J shed 4 bases, with 13 bases lying between them. The CDR3 DNA is TGTGCCAGTAGTATGGAGGGAGCACAGTACAATGAGCAGTTCTTC. Translating it yields CASSMEGAQYNEQFF.

This chain joins TRBV5-6 and TRBJ2-2; 10 nucleotides align to TRBD2. The CDR3 has 17 residues. V dropped 1 base and J dropped 4; count of bases not matched to a gene: 7. In germline, CDR1 is SGHDT, CDR2 YYEEEE. The CDR3 reads CASSLYSAGGRTGELFF. The CDR3 DNA sequence: TGTGCCAGCAGCTTGTATTCAGCGGGGGGGCGCACCGGGGAGCTGTTTTTT.

The rearrangement links TRBV4-1 to TRBJ1-2; D gene uncertain. Germline CDR1 and CDR2: MGHRA and YSYEKL. With 0 bases removed from V and 4 bases from J, the gap between germline ends came to 9 bases. The CDR3 is 14 residues long. As DNA, the CDR3 is TGCGCCAGCAGCCAAGATCTTCTAGGCTATGGCTACACCTTC. Translation: CASSQDLLGYGYTF.

The chain recombines TRBV5-1 with TRBJ1-6; D is perhaps TRBD1 (5 bases). The CDR3 is 20 amino acids. The germline CDR1 and CDR2 sequences are SGHRS and YFSETQ. The germline V and J ends were trimmed by 1 base and 1 base, with 21 bases remaining between them. The DNA for the CDR3 is TGCGCCAGCAGCTTGTCTGAAGTTGCCCAGGGTCGGTCCTATAATTCACCCCTCCACTTT. Protein product: CASSLSEVAQGRSYNSPLHF.

This chain links TRBV2 with TRBJ2-7; 7 bases match TRBD1. V gave up 8 bases and J gave up 3 bases; unmatched junction bases: 4. This CDR3 comprises 12 residues. The germline V gene has CDR1 SNHLY and CDR2 FYNNEI. The CDR3 nucleotides read TGTGCCAGCTCGGACAGGCTCTACGAGCAGTACTTC. It specifies CASSDRLYEQYF.

This rearrangement joins TRBV7-9 to TRBJ2-3; 12 positions match TRBD2. CDR1 SEHNR and CDR2 FQNEAQ come from the germline V gene (reference sequence). The V and J ends lost 2 bases and 2 bases, in that order; junction bases with no gene match: 8. The CDR3 has 18 residues. The CDR3 region has the DNA TGTGCCAGCAGCTTACCTAGCGGGGGGGGAAGTAACACAGATACGCAGTATTTT. Residues: CASSLPSGGGSNTDTQYF. The full variable domain, in which reference TRBV7-9 and TRBJ2-3 provide the parts outside the CDR3, is DTGVSQNPRHKITKRGQNVTFRCDPISEHNRLYWYRQTLGQGPEFLTYFQNEAQLEKSRLLSDRFSAERPKGSFSTLEIQRTEQGDSAMYLCASSLPSGGGSNTDTQYFGPGTRLTVL.

This chain joins TRBV7-9 and TRBJ2-1; the match to TRBD2 covers 10 bases. CDR1 SEHNR and CDR2 FQNEAQ come from the germline V gene (reference sequence). The CDR3 is 15 amino acids. Germline trimming cut 2 bases from V and 6 bases from J; bases unmatched to any gene: 4. The CDR3 nucleotides are TGTGCCAGCAGCTTAAGCGGGGGGGCCTTCAATGAGCAGTTCTTC. Its translation is CASSLSGGAFNEQFF.

This chain connects TRBV19 to TRBJ1-6; 8 bases are shared with TRBD1. Germline CDR1 LNHDA, CDR2 SQIVND (reference sequence). The junction had 6 bases not matched to a gene; V was cut back by 5 bases and J by 6 bases. The CDR3 consists of 15 residues. The CDR3 region is CASSAKGQANSPLHF. The CDR3 nucleotides are TGTGCCAGTAGTGCAAAGGGACAGGCTAATTCACCCCTCCACTTT.

The V and J genes are TRBV6-2 or TRBV6-3 and TRBJ1-5; the match to TRBD1 covers 7 bases. CDR3 length: 15 amino acids. Trimming took 3 bases from V and 1 from J; bases not matched to a gene: 3. In germline, CDR1 is MNHEY, CDR2 SVGEGT. CDR3 coding DNA: TGTGCCAGCAGTTATGGGGGACAGAGCAATCAGCCCCAGCATTTT. Amino acid sequence: CASSYGGQSNQPQHF.

This clone was found a few times. The chain has TRBV24-1 and TRBJ2-3; D perhaps matches TRBD1 (5 bases). Trimming shortened V by 4 bases and J by 1 base, and 17 bases separated the two germline ends. Germline V gives CDR1 KGHDR, CDR2 SFDVKD. This CDR3 comprises 17 residues. The CDR3, as DNA: TGTGCCACCAGTGACTTGGGGCCTCAGGGTCGCACAGATACGCAGTATTTT. It specifies CATSDLGPQGRTDTQYF.

V and J are TRBV5-1 and TRBJ2-3, with TRBD2 identical over 7 bases. Germline values: CDR1 SGHRS, CDR2 YFSETQ. With V trimmed by 3 bases and J by 2 bases, 15 bases remained unmatched. CDR3 length: 18 amino acids. The CDR3 sequence is CASSSPRQRGRLTDTQYF. The CDR3 DNA reads TGCGCCAGCAGCTCCCCCCGGCAGCGGGGCAGACTCACAGATACGCAGTATTTT.

This clone is a singleton in its sample. The rearrangement joins TRBV27 to TRBJ1-4, with a possible D match to TRBD1 (5 bases). Trimming cost V 5 bases and J 5 bases, with 21 bases left between them. CDR1 is MNHEY and CDR2 is SMNVEV in the germline V gene (reference sequence). The length of the CDR3 is 17 residues. CDR3 region: CASSPFGRGGGNEKLFF. In nucleotides, the CDR3 is TGTGCCAGCAGTCCTTTCGGACGGGGTGGGGGGAATGAAAAACTGTTTTTT. Variable domain in full (rest from reference TRBV27 and TRBJ1-4): EAQVTQNPRYLITVTGKKLTVTCSQNMNHEYMSWYRQDPGLGLRQIYYSMNVEVTDKGDVPEGYKVSRKEKRNFPLILESPSPNQTSLYFCASSPFGRGGGNEKLFFGSGTQLSVL.

The chain joins TRBV29-1 to TRBJ2-1; D possibly corresponds to TRBD2 (5 bases). Between the trimmed V and J ends, which lost 6 bases and 10 bases, there was a span of 16 bases. This CDR3 spans 12 amino acids. Germline CDR1 and CDR2: SQVTM and ANQGSEA. This CDR3 is CSVVEGLVEQFF. Here the CDR3 DNA reads TGCAGCGTCGTTGAGGGATTAGTGGAGCAGTTCTTC.

The chain has TRBV6-1 and TRBJ1-2; possibly TRBD1 for D (5 bases). This CDR3 region has 15 residues. V was cut by 2 bases and J by 4 bases, with 14 bases left in between. Germline values: CDR1 MNHNS, CDR2 SASEGT. The CDR3 region is CASSEREQDPYGYTF. CDR3 sequence (DNA): TGTGCCAGCAGTGAACGGGAACAGGACCCCTATGGCTACACCTTC.